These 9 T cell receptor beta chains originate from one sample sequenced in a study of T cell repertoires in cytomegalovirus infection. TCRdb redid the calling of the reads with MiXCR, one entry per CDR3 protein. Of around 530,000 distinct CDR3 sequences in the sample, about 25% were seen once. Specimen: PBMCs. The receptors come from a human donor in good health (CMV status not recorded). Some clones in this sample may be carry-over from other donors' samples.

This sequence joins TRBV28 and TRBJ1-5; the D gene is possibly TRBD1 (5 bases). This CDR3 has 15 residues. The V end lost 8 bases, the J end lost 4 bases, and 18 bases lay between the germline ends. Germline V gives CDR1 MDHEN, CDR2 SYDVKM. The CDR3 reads CASSGGIILNQPQHF. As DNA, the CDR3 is TGTGCCAGCTCCGGGGGGATAATACTAAATCAGCCCCAGCATTTT.

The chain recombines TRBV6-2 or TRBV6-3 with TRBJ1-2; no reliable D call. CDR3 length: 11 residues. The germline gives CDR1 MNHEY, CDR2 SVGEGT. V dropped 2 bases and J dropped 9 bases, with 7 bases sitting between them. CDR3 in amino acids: CASSYTDSYTF. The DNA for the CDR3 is TGTGCCAGCAGTTACACGGATAGCTACACCTTC.

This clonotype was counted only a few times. CDR3 DNA: TGCGCCAGCAGTGCGGGCTATGGAAACACCATATATTTT. As protein: CASSAGYGNTIYF. This chain uses TRBV5-1 with TRBJ1-3, with no clear D. V lost 5 bases and J 3 bases, leaving 9 bases between the germline ends. There are 13 residues in the CDR3. Germline V gene data show CDR1 as SGHRS and CDR2 as YFSETQ. Together with reference TRBV5-1 and TRBJ1-3, the CDR3 gives the full variable domain: KAGVTQTPRYLIKTRGQQVTLSCSPISGHRSVSWYQQTPGQGLQFLFEYFSETQRNKGNFPGRFSGRQFSNSRSEMNVSTLELGDSALYLCASSAGYGNTIYFGEGSWLTVV.

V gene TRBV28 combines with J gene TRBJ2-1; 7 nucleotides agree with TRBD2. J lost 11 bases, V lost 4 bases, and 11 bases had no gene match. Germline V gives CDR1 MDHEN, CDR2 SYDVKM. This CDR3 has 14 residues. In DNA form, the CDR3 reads TGTGCCAGCAGTTCCCAGGGTAGCGGGCTAAAGCAGTTCTTC. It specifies CASSSQGSGLKQFF.

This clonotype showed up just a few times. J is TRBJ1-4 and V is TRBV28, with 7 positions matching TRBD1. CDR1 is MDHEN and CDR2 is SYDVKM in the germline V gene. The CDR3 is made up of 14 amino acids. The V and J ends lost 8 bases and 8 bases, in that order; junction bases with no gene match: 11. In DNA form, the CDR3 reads TGTGCCAGCGGGGGACAGCCTGTCTCGGAAAAACTGTTTTTT. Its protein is CASGGQPVSEKLFF.

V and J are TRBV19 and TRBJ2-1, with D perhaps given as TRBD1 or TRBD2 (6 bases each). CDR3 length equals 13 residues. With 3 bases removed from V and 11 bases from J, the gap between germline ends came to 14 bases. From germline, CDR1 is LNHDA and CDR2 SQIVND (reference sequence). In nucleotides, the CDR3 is TGTGCCAGTAGTATGACAGGAGGAGGGAAGCAGTTCTTC. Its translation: CASSMTGGGKQFF.

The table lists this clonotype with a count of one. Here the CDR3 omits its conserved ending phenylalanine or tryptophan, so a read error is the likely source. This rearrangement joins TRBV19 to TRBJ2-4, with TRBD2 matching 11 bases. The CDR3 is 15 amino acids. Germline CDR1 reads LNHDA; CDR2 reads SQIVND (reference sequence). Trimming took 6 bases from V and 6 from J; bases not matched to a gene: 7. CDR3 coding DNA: TGTGCCAGTAGATCTAGCGGGAGGCGGGGAAACATTCAGTACTCC. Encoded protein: CASRSSGRRGNIQYS.

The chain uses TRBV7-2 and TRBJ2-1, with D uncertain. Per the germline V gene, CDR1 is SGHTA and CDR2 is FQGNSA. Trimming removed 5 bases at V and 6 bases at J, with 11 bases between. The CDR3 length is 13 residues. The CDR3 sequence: CASSPLGTNEQFF. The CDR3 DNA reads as TGTGCCAGCAGCCCGTTGGGCACCAATGAGCAGTTCTTC.

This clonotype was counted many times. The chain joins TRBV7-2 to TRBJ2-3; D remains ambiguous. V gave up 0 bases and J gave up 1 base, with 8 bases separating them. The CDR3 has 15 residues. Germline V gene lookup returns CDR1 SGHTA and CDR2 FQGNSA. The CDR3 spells CASSLAAWGTDTQYF. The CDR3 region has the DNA TGTGCCAGCAGCTTAGCGGCCTGGGGCACAGATACGCAGTATTTT.